The subject of this entry is one T cell receptor (beta chain). Its specificity is not known. This sample was included in a study of OX40 agonist ivuxolimab in advanced cancers. Study-level background: Males comprised 82.7% of the group, whose mean age was 60 years (range roughly 20 to 90).

Sequenced by immunoSEQ multiplex PCR; TCRdb stores in-frame clones only, minus some. The repertoire holds tens of thousands of clones, with approximately 89% as singletons. Peripheral blood came from all dose cohorts at three timepoints. V lost 0 bases and J lost 5, with 21 bases in between. CDR1 MGHRA and CDR2 YSYEKL come from the germline V gene. The CDR3 runs to 18 residues. General observations from the study: At 0.1 to 3.0 mg/kg and by week 6, CD4+ and CD8+ T cells in the blood had expanded clonally.

Sequences were derived from CD4+ or CD8+ T cells sorted from blood, sampled in a trial of the OX40 agonist ivuxolimab. The TCR sequence derives from an adult with an advanced solid tumor such as melanoma, head and neck, liver or kidney cancer. The chain couples TRBV4-1 to TRBJ2-3; TRBD2 might be the D (5 bases). The CDR3 spells CASSQDREQPLRGDTQYF. CDR3 in DNA: TGCGCCAGCAGCCAAGATAGGGAGCAGCCCCTTCGTGGAGATACGCAGTATTTT.